The rows below give T cell receptor beta chains drawn from one sample of a study of cytomegalovirus exposure and HLA in healthy donors. Clones were sequenced by immunoSEQ multiplex PCR, and TCRdb holds only the in-frame ones, with some missing. The sample records about 150,000 clones, more than 60% being singletons. Sequenced input: PBMCs. The origin of the receptors is a woman aged 40 to 50 in good health and CMV-seropositive. Both conserved end residues are part of each CDR3. D genes are given only for firm matches. The size of a clone is reported for some rows only, either as once, few or many, or as a class for expanded clones.

TRBD1 TRBJ1-1 - TRBV7-9 TGTGCCAGCAGCTCCGGGACAGGGGGCACTGAAGCTTTCTTT CASSSGTGGTEAFF
- TRBJ1-1 - TRBV29-1 TGCAGTATGGGAGGGCCCGGGACTGAAGCTTTCTTT CSMGGPGTEAFF
TRBD1 TRBJ2-2 - TRBV28 TGTGCCAGCAGTTTTTATGGGACAGGGCGCACCGGGGAGCTGTTTTTT CASSFYGTGRTGELFF
TRBD1 TRBJ1-6 - TRBV19 TGTGCCAGTAGCGGACAGGGGGAGTATAATTCACCCCTCCACTTT CASSGQGEYNSPLHF
- TRBJ2-7 - TRBV15 TGTGCCACCAGCAGAGTGAAAGGGGGTTGGAGAAACGAGCAGTACTTC CATSRVKGGWRNEQYF
TRBD1 TRBJ1-1 - TRBV15 TGTGCCACCAGCATCCGGGACAGTTCCACTGAAGCTTTCTTT CATSIRDSSTEAFF
- TRBJ2-3 - TRBV4-3 TGCGCCAGCAGCCAAGATTTAATCCCTGGCACAGATACGCAGTATTTT CASSQDLIPGTDTQYF
TRBD2 TRBJ2-5 - TRBV6-1 TGTGCCTCCGACTTGGCTAGCGGGGGACAAGAGACCCAGTACTTC CASDLASGGQETQYF
TRBD2 TRBJ2-1 - TRBV4-2 TGTGCCAGCAGCCCCGGGACTAGCGGCGATGAGCAGTTCTTC CASSPGTSGDEQFF
- TRBJ1-1 - TRBV5-6 TGTGCCAGCAGCGAGATGACAGGCCCTGAAGCTTTCTTT CASSEMTGPEAFF
TRBD1 TRBJ1-2 few TRBV15 TGTGCCACCAGCGTTCGACAGGGCATCGATGGCTACACCTTC CATSVRQGIDGYTF